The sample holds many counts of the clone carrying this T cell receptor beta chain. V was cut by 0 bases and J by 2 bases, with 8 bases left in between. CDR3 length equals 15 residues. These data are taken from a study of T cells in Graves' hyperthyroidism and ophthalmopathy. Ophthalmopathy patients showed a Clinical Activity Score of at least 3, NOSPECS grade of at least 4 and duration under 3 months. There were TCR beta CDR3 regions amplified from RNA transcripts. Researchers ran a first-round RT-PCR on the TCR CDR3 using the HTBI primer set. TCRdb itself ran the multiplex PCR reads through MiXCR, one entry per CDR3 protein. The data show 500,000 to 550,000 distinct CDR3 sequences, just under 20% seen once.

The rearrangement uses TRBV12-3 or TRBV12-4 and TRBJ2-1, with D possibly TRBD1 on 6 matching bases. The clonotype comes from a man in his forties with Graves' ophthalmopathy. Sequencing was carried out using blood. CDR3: CASSLAPGAYNEQFF. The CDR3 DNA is TGTGCCAGCAGTTTAGCCCCAGGGGCCTACAATGAGCAGTTCTTC.